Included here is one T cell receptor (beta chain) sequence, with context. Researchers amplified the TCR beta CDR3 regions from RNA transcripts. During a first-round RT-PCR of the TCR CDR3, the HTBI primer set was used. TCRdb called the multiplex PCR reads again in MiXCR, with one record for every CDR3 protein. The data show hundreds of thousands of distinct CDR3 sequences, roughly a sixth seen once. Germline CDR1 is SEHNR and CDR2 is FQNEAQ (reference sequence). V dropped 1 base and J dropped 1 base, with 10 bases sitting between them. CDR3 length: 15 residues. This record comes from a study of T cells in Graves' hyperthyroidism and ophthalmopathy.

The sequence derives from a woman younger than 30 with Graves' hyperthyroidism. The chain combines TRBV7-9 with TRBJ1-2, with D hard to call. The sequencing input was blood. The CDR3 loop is CASSLGAGINYGYTF. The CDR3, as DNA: TGTGCCAGCAGCTTAGGGGCAGGAATTAACTATGGCTACACCTTC.